This TCR beta chain was observed in a study of OX40 agonist ivuxolimab in advanced cancers. Turning to the overall study: The costimulatory receptor OX40 (CD134) was targeted by ivuxolimab, a fully human IgG2 agonistic monoclonal antibody. Intravenous ivuxolimab was administered to patients every 2 weeks at six dose levels: 0.01, 0.1, 0.3, 1.5, 3 and 10 mg/kg. Of the 50 to 55 patients in dose escalation, 19 had hepatocellular carcinoma, approximately 15 had melanoma, 9 had renal cell carcinoma and 9 had head and neck cancer. A male proportion of roughly 80% and a mean age of approximately 55 years, ranging from roughly 20 to 80, were recorded for the dose-escalation cohort. Prior anti-PD-1, anti-PD-L1 or anti-CTLA-4 therapy was permitted, and approximately 39% of dose-escalation patients had received checkpoint inhibitors. Partial responses were achieved by three dose-escalation patients, of whom one had hepatocellular carcinoma and two had cutaneous melanoma. Peripheral TCRbeta sequencing aimed to test whether ivuxolimab altered TCR sequence diversity and caused clonal T-cell expansion. The paper covers the monotherapy dose-escalation part of the phase I ivuxolimab trial, which included N of about 50 patients. What the work shows at the level of the full study, not this receptor alone: Which antigens the clonally expanded peripheral T cells were specific for was not determined. Low levels of normalized T-cell clonal expansion were also seen in some nonresponding patients. At doses of 0.1 to 3.0 mg/kg, clonal expansion of both CD4+ and CD8+ blood T cells was observed from baseline to week 6. After ivuxolimab, CD8+ T cells had more expanded clones than CD4+ T cells on average. In partial responders in the 0.1-3.0 mg/kg groups, normalized peripheral clonal expansion was found to be among the lowest, especially among CD8+ T cells.

In the case of this clone: No cognate antigen has been identified for it. The input lacks base qualities; no much larger clone sits a single base away.

The trial excluded patients who had a history of autoimmune disease or were on systemic immunosuppression. Peripheral blood for TCR sequencing was drawn from every dose cohort at baseline, at cycle 4 day 1 and at cycle 7 day 1. Samples were obtained from an open-label, multicenter, first-in-human phase I dose-escalation trial of ivuxolimab. Adults with locally advanced or metastatic melanoma, renal cell carcinoma, hepatocellular carcinoma or head and neck squamous cell carcinoma were enrolled in the trial. Before TCR sequencing, CD4+ T cells and CD8+ T cells from peripheral blood were sorted into separate populations. Genomic DNA was isolated from the sorted cells so that the TCRbeta CDR3 region could be sequenced. The immunoSEQ Assay was used for sequencing of TCRbeta CDR3 regions. Here the immuneACCESS table is served through TCRdb, limited to in-frame sequences with V and J called. Missing clones are a known gap in these copies; in checked studies unresolved V genes cover under half, and the rest lacks a known reason. Within this sample are about 80,000 clones, with around 82% of them counted one time only. In total, the top ten clones hold around 0.8% of the sample.

Cut back by 1 base and 0 bases, the V and J ends lie 7 bases apart. From cysteine to phenylalanine, the CDR3 is 16 amino acids long. Only CDR3 DNA remains: 48 bases, in frame from the first base. Per the germline V gene (reference sequence), SEHNR is the CDR1 and FQNEAQ is the CDR2. This clonotype was obtained from an adult with an advanced solid tumor such as melanoma, head and neck, liver or kidney cancer. This specimen consisted of CD4+ or CD8+ T cells sorted from blood, obtained in a trial of the OX40 agonist ivuxolimab. This chain is built from TRBV7-9 and TRBJ2-6; the D region possibly corresponds to TRBD2 (5 bases align). The CDR3 region reads CASSLVGSSGANVLTF. DNA sequence: TGTGCCAGCAGCTTAGTTGGGAGCTCTGGGGCCAACGTCCTGACTTTC.